This entry features one T cell receptor (beta chain) sequence. The data are from a study of PD-1 blockade in classical Hodgkin lymphoma. All patients relapsed after autologous stem cell transplantation, and brentuximab vedotin exposure varied. V lost 0 bases and J lost 0; bases outside the gene matches: 2. The CDR3 loop spans 16 amino acids. Germline V gives CDR1 KGHSH, CDR2 LQKENI. The protocol was immunoSEQ multiplex PCR, while the TCRdb copy is restricted to in-frame clones and leaves out a portion. The sample includes 40,000 or so clones, 75% to 90% of them seen just once. The J gene is TRBJ2-1, the V gene TRBV18; 7 bases fit TRBD1. The receptor was isolated from a human donor with classical Hodgkin lymphoma. The source material was peripheral blood mononuclear cells (PBMCs), sampled at baseline. The CDR3 DNA is TGTGCCAGCTCACCACCGAACAGGGGCTCCTACAATGAGCAGTTCTTC. This translates into CASSPPNRGSYNEQFF.